This TCR beta chain was documented in a study of blood T cell repertoires in COVID-19. Overall study context: The study drew acute and convalescent COVID-19 samples from the United States, Italy and Spain.

Clones were read by immunoSEQ multiplex PCR, and TCRdb kept only the in-frame ones, dropping some. This sample has more than 250,000 clones, with around nine tenths found just once. The CDR3 has 15 residues. The trim removed 3 bases at V and 0 bases at J, leaving 2 bases unmatched. CDR1 is SGHTA, CDR2 FQGNSA, per germline. As for this clone: Other nucleotide sequences from this sample produce the same CDR3.

The sequenced material came from peripheral blood. This clonotype was sampled from a man aged 50 to 60 with active or convalescent COVID-19. The chain is built from TRBV7-2 and TRBJ1-1; 9 bases are a match to TRBD1. In DNA form, the CDR3 reads TGTGCCAGCAGCTTGGGGACAGGGCTGAACACTGAAGCTTTCTTT. It encodes CASSLGTGLNTEAFF.